The TCR beta chain under discussion was sequenced for a study of T cell repertoires in cytomegalovirus infection. The overall study: Both a matching HLA type and CMV infection were indicated by public TCR beta signatures. Findings of the study overall: What dominated the ex vivo response were HLA-C-restricted CMV-specific TCR beta clonotypes.

TCRdb independently ran MiXCR on the reads; one entry per CDR3 protein. Found here are hundreds of thousands of distinct CDR3 sequences, 15% to 20% of them singletons; the top ten hold 12%. This clonotype has a handful of counts. Its specificity is unknown. Specimen: PBMCs. The TCR originated in a human donor in good health (CMV status not recorded). Some clones in this sample may be carry-over from other donors' samples.

For the CDR3, the DNA is TGCAGTGCTAGAGTCCTAAAACTAGCGGGGGTCACAGATACGCAGTATTTT. The encoded protein is CSARVLKLAGVTDTQYF. V gene TRBV20-1 combines with J gene TRBJ2-3, with 11 bases fitting TRBD2. V gave up 1 base and J gave up 2 bases; unmatched junction bases: 8. The CDR3 sequence is 17 residues long. Germline loops: CDR1 DFQATT, CDR2 SNEGSKA (reference sequence).